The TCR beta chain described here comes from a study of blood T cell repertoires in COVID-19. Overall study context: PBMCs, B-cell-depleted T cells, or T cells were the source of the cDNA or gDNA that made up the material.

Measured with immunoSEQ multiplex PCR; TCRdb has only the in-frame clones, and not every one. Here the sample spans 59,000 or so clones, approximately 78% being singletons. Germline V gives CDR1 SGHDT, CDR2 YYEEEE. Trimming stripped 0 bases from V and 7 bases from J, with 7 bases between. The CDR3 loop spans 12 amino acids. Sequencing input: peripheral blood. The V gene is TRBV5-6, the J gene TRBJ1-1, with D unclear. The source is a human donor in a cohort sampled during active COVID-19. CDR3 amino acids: CASSLDSREAFF. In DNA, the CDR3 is TGTGCCAGCAGCTTGGACAGCCGTGAAGCTTTCTTT. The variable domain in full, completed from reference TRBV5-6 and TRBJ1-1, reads DAGVTQSPTHLIKTRGQQVTLRCSPKSGHDTVSWYQQALGQGPQFIFQYYEEEERQRGNFPDRFSGHQFPNYSSELNVNALLLGDSALYLCASSLDSREAFFGQGTRLTVV.